A selection of T cell receptor beta chains follows, all from one sample in a study of shared clonotypes between healthy human individuals. The protocol was immunoSEQ multiplex PCR, while the TCRdb copy is restricted to in-frame clones and leaves out a portion. The repertoire holds some 1.5 million clones, with around 97% as singletons. The sample comprised naive CD4+ T cells sorted from blood. The receptor set was obtained from a young man in good health. CDR3s include the opening cysteine and the closing phenylalanine or tryptophan. A D gene is named only where the DNA matches it firmly. Clone sizes are given selectively: once, few, many, or a class where the clone is expanded.

CDR3aa | CDR3nt | j_gene | abundance | v_gene | d_gene
CASNLLAGGLNEQFF | TGTGCCAGCAACCTTCTAGCGGGAGGACTGAATGAGCAGTTCTTC | TRBJ2-1 | - | TRBV5-6 | TRBD2
CASSVVGGMWTGVVRVFNEQFF | TGTGCCAGCAGCGTAGTGGGGGGTATGTGGACAGGGGTTGTTCGAGTCTTCAATGAGCAGTTCTTC | TRBJ2-1 | - | TRBV9 | TRBD1
CASRRGTSGSSSYEQYF | TGTGCCAGCAGGCGAGGGACTAGCGGGTCTAGCTCCTACGAGCAGTACTTC | TRBJ2-7 | - | TRBV2 | TRBD2
CASQRVFDRVNEQFF | TGTGCCAGTCAACGTGTCTTTGACAGGGTCAATGAGCAGTTCTTC | TRBJ2-1 | - | TRBV19 | TRBD1
CASSYFARDTGELFF | TGTGCCAGCAGTTACTTTGCGCGGGACACCGGGGAGCTGTTTTTT | TRBJ2-2 | - | TRBV6-5 | -
CASRIQGAGQETQYF | TGTGCCAGCAGGATACAGGGGGCTGGACAAGAGACCCAGTACTTC | TRBJ2-5 | - | TRBV6-5 | TRBD1
CASSQQVNSYNEQFF | TGTGCCAGCAGCCAACAGGTCAACTCCTACAATGAGCAGTTCTTC | TRBJ2-1 | - | TRBV7-2 | -
CASGRGHDGYTF | TGTGCCAGCGGGCGGGGCCACGATGGCTACACCTTC | TRBJ1-2 | - | TRBV5-6 | -
CASSYLVSGSRYEQYF | TGTGCCAGCAGTTACTTGGTTAGCGGGAGTAGGTACGAGCAGTACTTC | TRBJ2-7 | once | TRBV6-5 | TRBD2
CASTLLLGTDTQYF | TGCGCCAGCACTCTCCTCCTAGGCACAGATACGCAGTATTTT | TRBJ2-3 | - | TRBV5-1 | -
CASSSPRGSGYGYTF | TGTGCCAGCAGTTCCCCGCGGGGGAGCGGCTATGGCTACACCTTC | TRBJ1-2 | - | TRBV6-1 | -
CASSLRQASTYEQYF | TGTGCCAGCAGTCTCCGACAGGCCTCCACCTACGAGCAGTACTTC | TRBJ2-7 | - | TRBV27 | -
CASSPGSRDYEQFF | TGTGCCAGCTCACCAGGGTCACGGGACTATGAGCAGTTCTTC | TRBJ2-1 | once | TRBV18 | -
CASSLDRALGGELFF | TGTGCCAGCAGCTTAGACAGGGCTCTTGGCGGGGAGCTGTTTTTT | TRBJ2-2 | - | TRBV11-1 | -
CASSRNYGYTF | TGTGCCAGCAGCAGGAACTATGGCTACACCTTC | TRBJ1-2 | - | TRBV28 | -
CASSFYRREGQGPTNEKLFF | TGTGCCAGCAGCTTCTACCGCCGTGAGGGACAGGGCCCAACTAATGAAAAACTGTTTTTT | TRBJ1-4 | - | TRBV7-6 | TRBD1
CASSYAGPNYGYTF | TGTGCCAGCAGTTACGCAGGACCTAACTATGGCTACACCTTC | TRBJ1-2 | - | TRBV6-5 | -
CASRPSPRTDPYEQYF | TGTGCCAGCAGACCCAGCCCCAGGACAGATCCCTACGAGCAGTACTTC | TRBJ2-7 | - | TRBV27 | -
CASSALGLSYGYTF | TGTGCCAGCAGTGCCCTAGGTCTGAGCTATGGCTACACCTTC | TRBJ1-2 | - | TRBV25-1 | -
CASSRGQNTEAFF | TGCGCCAGCAGTAGGGGTCAGAACACTGAAGCTTTCTTT | TRBJ1-1 | - | TRBV5-1 | -
CASSRPTGRGTEAFF | TGTGCCAGCAGCCGACCTACAGGGAGGGGGACTGAAGCTTTCTTT | TRBJ1-1 | - | TRBV28 | -
CASSLAAGQGDGYTF | TGCGCCAGCAGCTTGGCAGCGGGACAGGGTGATGGCTACACCTTC | TRBJ1-2 | - | TRBV5-1 | TRBD1
CASSPGGDRLFFQYF | TGTGCCAGCAGCCCGGGGGGGGACAGACTATTTTTCCAGTACTTC | TRBJ2-7 | - | TRBV5-4 | -
CASSLTGTGANVLTF | TGTGCCAGCAGCTTAACAGGGACTGGGGCCAACGTCCTGACTTTC | TRBJ2-6 | - | TRBV9 | -
CSASVPGQVMNTEAFF | TGCAGCGCGTCTGTACCGGGACAGGTCATGAACACTGAAGCTTTCTTT | TRBJ1-1 | - | TRBV29-1 | TRBD1
CASVVARGRSDTQYF | TGTGCCAGTGTCGTGGCCAGGGGAAGATCAGATACGCAGTATTTT | TRBJ2-3 | - | TRBV11-1 | -
CASSHWTGKETQYF | TGTGCCAGCAGCCATTGGACAGGTAAGGAGACCCAGTACTTC | TRBJ2-5 | - | TRBV7-9 | TRBD1
CAGGGTGELFF | TGTGCCGGTGGGGGCACCGGGGAGCTGTTTTTT | TRBJ2-2 | - | TRBV2 | -
CATTDPYNEQFF | TGTGCCACCACAGATCCTTACAATGAGCAGTTCTTC | TRBJ2-1 | - | TRBV19 | -
CASSQDLSPPLDTEAFF | TGCGCCAGCAGCCAAGATCTTTCCCCTCCCTTGGACACTGAAGCTTTCTTT | TRBJ1-1 | - | TRBV4-1 | -
CASSLNSGNTIYF | TGTGCCAGCAGCCTAAATTCTGGAAACACCATATATTTT | TRBJ1-3 | - | TRBV5-4 | -
CASSRSTAVSYNEQFF | TGTGCCAGCTCACGATCTACAGCGGTCTCCTACAATGAGCAGTTCTTC | TRBJ2-1 | - | TRBV18 | -